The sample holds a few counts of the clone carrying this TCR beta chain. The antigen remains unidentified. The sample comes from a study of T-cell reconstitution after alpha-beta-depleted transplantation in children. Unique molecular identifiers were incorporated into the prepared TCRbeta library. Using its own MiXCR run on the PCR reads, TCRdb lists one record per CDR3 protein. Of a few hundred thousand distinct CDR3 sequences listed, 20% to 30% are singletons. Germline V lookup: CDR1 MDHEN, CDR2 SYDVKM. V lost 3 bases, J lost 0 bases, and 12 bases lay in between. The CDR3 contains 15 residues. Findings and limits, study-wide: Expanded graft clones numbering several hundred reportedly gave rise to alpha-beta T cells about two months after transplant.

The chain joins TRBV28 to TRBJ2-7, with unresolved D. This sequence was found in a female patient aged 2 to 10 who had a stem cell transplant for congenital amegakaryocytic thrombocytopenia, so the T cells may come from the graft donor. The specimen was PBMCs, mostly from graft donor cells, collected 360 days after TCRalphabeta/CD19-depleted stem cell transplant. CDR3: CASSFRHPSSYEQYF. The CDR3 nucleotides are TGTGCCAGCAGTTTCCGACACCCTAGCTCCTACGAGCAGTACTTC. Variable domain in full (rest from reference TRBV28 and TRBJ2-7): DVKVTQSSRYLVKRTGEKVFLECVQDMDHENMFWYRQDPGLGLRLIYFSYDVKMKEKGDIPEGYSVSREKKERFSLILESASTNQTSMYLCASSFRHPSSYEQYFGPGTRLTVT.